One sample yielded the 6 T cell receptor beta chains listed below, sequenced in a study of CD8+ T cells in alopecia areata. Cutaneous lymph nodes were pooled and cells sorted by CD4, CD8alpha, NKG2D, NKG2ACE and more. TCR sequencing used cDNA made by reverse transcription of extracted RNA. Data came from immunoSEQ multiplex PCR; TCRdb stores just in-frame clones and leaves some out. This record lists over 250,000 clones, none seen once only, and the top ten clones contain roughly 1.2%. Source material: CD4+ T cells sorted from a lymph node. The receptors originated from a C3H/HeJ mouse with alopecia areata. For this mouse line, the MHC haplotype is H2-k.

Note on this clone: Mouse gene names apply. The sequence runs out 4 residues before the end of the CDR3; the remainder is reconstructed from the germline J gene. The rearrangement joins TRBV31 to TRBJ1-2; maybe TRBD1 (6 bases). The CDR3 contains 13 residues. Germline V gene lookup returns CDR1 GKSSPN and CDR2 SITVG. V was clipped by 3 bases and J by 3 bases, with 11 bases between them. The CDR3 sequence is CAWSHRAHSDYTF. The part of the CDR3 DNA that was read is TGTGCCTGGAGCCACAGGGCCCACTCC.

This clone was picked up a small number of times. Gene names and germline match the mouse. The CDR3 is cut off 4 residues early in the read; its end comes from the germline J gene. At the DNA level, this CDR3 is encoded by other sequences in the same sample as well. The rearrangement links TRBV13-2 to TRBJ2-1, with 9 bases aligning to TRBD2. Germline-derived CDR1 and CDR2 are NNHNN and SYGAGS (reference sequence). CDR3 length: 14 residues. The CDR3 bases that were read are TGTGCCAGCGGTGATGCGTGGGGGGGCGCT. It codes for CASGDAWGGA. The whole CDR3 protein is CASGDAWGGAEQFF.

This clone was counted between two and nine times. The gene symbols are mouse symbols. Read sequence stops 4 residues before the CDR3 end, and the germline J gene provides the missing end. The rearrangement joins TRBV19 to TRBJ2-1; 9 bases agree with TRBD2. Germline assignment: CDR1 FNHDT and CDR2 SITEND (reference sequence). The length of the CDR3 is 14 residues. Germline trimming cut 7 bases from V and 0 bases from J; bases unmatched to any gene: 2. The CDR3 sequence: CASWGGDNYAEQFF. The DNA read from the CDR3 is TGTGCCAGCTGGGGGGGCGATAACTATGCT.

The table lists this clone with a few counts. The gene names here belong to mouse. The read terminates 4 residues ahead of where the CDR3 ends, so the germline J gene completes it. Additional DNA sequences in this sample encode the identical CDR3. V gene TRBV13-3 combines with J gene TRBJ2-2; D not certain. Looked up from germline, CDR1 is NNHDY and CDR2 is SYVADS. This CDR3 has 13 residues. The ends were cut back, 1 base at V and 2 bases at J, with 3 bases in the middle. CDR3 region: CASSDSNTGQLYF. CDR3 bases read: TGTGCCAGCAGTGATAGTAACACCGGG. The whole variable domain, filled in from reference TRBV13-3 and TRBJ2-2, reads EAAVTQSPRSKVAVTGGKVTLSCHQTNNHDYMYWYRQDTGHGLRLIHYSYVADSTEKGDIPDGYKASRPSQENFSLILELASLSQTAVYFCASSDSNTGQLYFGEGSKLTVL.

This clone turned up a few times. Genes here carry mouse names. The read terminates 4 residues before the CDR3 end, so the remaining end is supplied by the germline J gene. The gene calls are TRBV17 and TRBJ2-1; 11 positions match TRBD2. CDR3 length: 13 residues. The trim removed 6 bases at V and 5 bases at J, leaving 0 bases unmatched. Germline V lookup: CDR1 MNHDT, CDR2 YYDKIL. Incomplete CDR3 DNA: TGTGCTAGCAGGGACTGGGGGGATGCT. Its protein is CASRDWGDA. In full, the CDR3 reads CASRDWGDAEQFF.

This clone appeared a few times. Germline and genes: mouse. The CDR3 end is not reached by the read, which stops 4 residues before it; the germline J gene fills it in. The rearrangement joins TRBV5 to TRBJ2-3; 14 bases fit TRBD2. J lost 1 base, V lost 0 bases, and 9 bases had no gene match. The CDR3 sequence is 20 residues long. Germline V gives CDR1 LGHNA, CDR2 YNLKQL (reference sequence). CDR3 bases read: TGTGCCAGCAGCCAAGATGGGGGACTGGGGGGGCGCTTTGGTGCAGAA. Its protein is CASSQDGGLGGRFGAE. The full CDR3 is CASSQDGGLGGRFGAETLYF.